The present T cell receptor beta chain was sequenced within a study of cytomegalovirus exposure and HLA in healthy donors. The CDR3 covers 15 residues. V lost 4 bases to trimming and J lost 7 bases; unmatched junction nucleotides: 12. The germline V gene encodes CDR1 SEHNR and CDR2 FQNEAQ (reference sequence). Primers for the PCR totalled 60 Vbeta and 13 Jbeta. Profiling relied on immunoSEQ multiplex PCR, and the TCRdb table lists in-frame clones only, not all of them. The listing records fewer than 85,000 clones. The sequence was obtained from a woman in her forties in good health and CMV-seropositive. The gene calls are TRBV7-9 and TRBJ2-7; 8 positions agree with TRBD1. The sequencing sample was made of PBMCs. The CDR3 nucleotides are TGTGCCAGCAGCTCCCCGACAGGGGTAGGTGGGGAGCAGTACTTC. Encoded protein: CASSSPTGVGGEQYF.